This is a list of T cell receptor beta chains from one sample in a study of PD-1 blockade in classical Hodgkin lymphoma. Measured with immunoSEQ multiplex PCR; TCRdb has only the in-frame clones, and not every one. The repertoire holds approximately 3,000 clones, with around 63% as singletons. The specimen comprised CD8+ T cells from blood, sampled at baseline. These receptors were taken from a human donor with classical Hodgkin lymphoma. Both conserved end residues are part of each CDR3. Each record gives: V gene, clone size, D gene, J gene, CDR3 DNA, CDR3 protein. D genes are given only for firm matches. The size of a clone is reported for some rows only, either as once, few or many, or as a class for expanded clones.

TRBV7-9	.	TRBD2	TRBJ2-5	TGTGCCAGCAGCTTAGTTCTAGCGGGAGGTACAGTGAAGTACTTC	CASSLVLAGGTVKYF
TRBV7-9	.	TRBD2	TRBJ2-7	TGTGCCAGCAGCTCGGGACTAGGAGGGGAGCAGTACTTC	CASSSGLGGEQYF
TRBV13	few	.	TRBJ1-2	TGTGCCAGCAGCTCCGGTGGTTCGGACTATGGCTACACCTTC	CASSSGGSDYGYTF
TRBV7-9	.	TRBD2	TRBJ2-1	TGTGCCAGCAGCACAGGGACTAGCGGGGGAAATGAGCAGTTCTTC	CASSTGTSGGNEQFF
TRBV28	.	TRBD2	TRBJ2-3	TGTGCCAGCAGTTTAGCGGGGGATACAGATACGCAGTATTTT	CASSLAGDTDTQYF
TRBV5-6	.	.	TRBJ2-1	TGTGCCAGCAGCTCATCGACGAAGCCATACAATGAGCAGTTCTTC	CASSSSTKPYNEQFF
TRBV11-1	.	TRBD2	TRBJ2-1	TGTGCCAGCAGCTTAGTTGGTAGCGGGAGGGATGAGCAGTTCTTC	CASSLVGSGRDEQFF
TRBV29-1	.	TRBD2	TRBJ2-1	TGCAGCGTTGATTTTGGGGGACTAGCGGGAATCTCCTACAATGAGCAGTTCTTC	CSVDFGGLAGISYNEQFF
TRBV28	large	TRBD1	TRBJ2-7	TGTGCCAGCAGTTTGGACAGGGGGCAATCCTACGAGCAGTACTTC	CASSLDRGQSYEQYF
TRBV5-1	large	TRBD2	TRBJ2-1	TGCGCCAGCAGCTTGGTCGCGGGAGAGTTCAATGAGCAGTTCTTC	CASSLVAGEFNEQFF
TRBV13	few	.	TRBJ2-1	TGTGCCAGCAGCTTGTCCCTCAAGCTTACCAGCTCCTACAATGAGCAGTTCTTC	CASSLSLKLTSSYNEQFF
TRBV6-1	.	.	TRBJ1-2	TGTGCCAGCCTCCGGGACATCTATGGTGGCTACACCTTC	CASLRDIYGGYTF
TRBV10-3	.	TRBD1	TRBJ1-5	TGTGCCATCAGTGAGTCGACAGGGGCCAATCAGCCCCAGCATTTT	CAISESTGANQPQHF
TRBV2	.	TRBD1	TRBJ2-2	TGTGCCAGCAGGGAGACAGGGGTGACCGGGGAGCTGTTTTTT	CASRETGVTGELFF
TRBV5-4	.	TRBD1	TRBJ2-7	TGTGCCAGCAGCGAGACAGGGACAGTCTACGAGCAGTACTTC	CASSETGTVYEQYF
TRBV27	.	.	TRBJ2-3	TGTGCCAGCAGTCCCGGGACGGTAAAAACAGATACGCAGTATTTT	CASSPGTVKTDTQYF
TRBV6-5	.	.	TRBJ1-1	TGTGCCAGCAGTTATAACGGGGGAACTGAAGCTTTCTTT	CASSYNGGTEAFF
TRBV1	.	.	TRBJ1-5	TGCACCAGCAGCCAAGAAAGGGTGTATCAGCCCCAGCATTTT	CTSSQERVYQPQHF
TRBV7-8	.	.	TRBJ2-5	TGTGCCAGCAGCTTAGAAACCAACCAAGAGACCCAGTACTTC	CASSLETNQETQYF
TRBV7-8	.	.	TRBJ1-4	TGTGCCAGCAGCTTATATGCAACTAATGAAAAACTGTTTTTT	CASSLYATNEKLFF
TRBV5-4	.	.	TRBJ2-2	TGTGCCAGCAGCTTGGGGTCGGCACTTGAGGGGGAGCTGTTTTTT	CASSLGSALEGELFF
TRBV30	.	.	TRBJ2-3	TGTGCCTGGAGTTTGAGGATAGGGATTGCAGATACGCAGTATTTT	CAWSLRIGIADTQYF
TRBV28	.	TRBD1	TRBJ2-2	TGTGCCAGCAGTTTAGACGGACAGGGGGCTTACACCGGGGAGCTGTTTTTT	CASSLDGQGAYTGELFF
TRBV13	.	TRBD2	TRBJ2-7	TGTGCCAGCACCTCTCGAGGAGGACTAGCGGAGGTATACGAGCAGTACTTC	CASTSRGGLAEVYEQYF
TRBV11-2	.	.	TRBJ2-6	TGTGCCAGCAGCCGTGGCGTAACGCAACAAAGTCGGGCCAACGTCCTGACTTTC	CASSRGVTQQSRANVLTF
TRBV7-9	.	TRBD2	TRBJ2-1	TGTGCCAGCACCCCAGGGACTAGCGGGAGGGGGAATGAGCAGTTCTTC	CASTPGTSGRGNEQFF
TRBV7-9	.	TRBD1	TRBJ2-7	TGTGCCAGCAGCCCCTGGACAGGCCGGGAGCAGTACTTC	CASSPWTGREQYF
TRBV30	.	TRBD2	TRBJ2-7	TGTGCCTGGAGTGTCACTAGCGGGAGGCCTAGCTCCTACGAGCAGTACTTC	CAWSVTSGRPSSYEQYF
TRBV25-1	.	.	TRBJ1-2	TGTGCCAGCAGTGAATATGGGCGGGACTATGGCTACACCTTC	CASSEYGRDYGYTF
TRBV7-9	.	TRBD2	TRBJ2-3	TGTGCCAGCACCCAAGGGCCTAGCGGGAGAGCAGATACGCAGTATTTT	CASTQGPSGRADTQYF
TRBV6-6	once	TRBD2	TRBJ2-5	TGTGCCAGCAGTTACGATTCTAGCGGTAACCAAGAGACCCAGTACTTC	CASSYDSSGNQETQYF
TRBV7-8	.	.	TRBJ2-5	TGTGCCAGCAGCCCCAAGCTAGGTTGGGGAGAGACCCAGTACTTC	CASSPKLGWGETQYF
TRBV7-9	.	.	TRBJ2-1	TGTGCCAGCAGTACGGCTAGCGTCTACAATGAGCAGTTCTTC	CASSTASVYNEQFF
TRBV6-5	few	.	TRBJ1-5	TGTGCCAGCAGCTCGGACTCTGAGCAGCCCCAGCATTTT	CASSSDSEQPQHF
TRBV29-1	.	.	TRBJ2-2	TGCAGCGTTGCGGTACTAGGAACCACCGGGGAGCTGTTTTTT	CSVAVLGTTGELFF
TRBV4-1	.	TRBD2	TRBJ2-7	TGCGCCAGTACACTAGCGGGAGGGAGGACGGGCGAGCAGTACTTC	CASTLAGGRTGEQYF
TRBV7-9	once	.	TRBJ2-1	TGTGCCAGCAGCTTAGCCGATACAGAATACTATGAGCAGTTCTTC	CASSLADTEYYEQFF
TRBV28	.	.	TRBJ1-2	TGTGCCAGCAGTTTTGCGGGTTCCTACACCTTC	CASSFAGSYTF
TRBV6-5	.	TRBD2	TRBJ2-7	TGTGCCAGCAGTTACCAAAGCGGGAGCTCCTACGAGCAGTACTTC	CASSYQSGSSYEQYF
TRBV27	once	.	TRBJ2-7	TGTGCCAGCAGTTTATCGTTGGGGGGCGGGTACGAGCAGTACTTC	CASSLSLGGGYEQYF
TRBV6-5	.	.	TRBJ2-7	TGTGCCACCGGATACTACGAGCAGTACTTC	CATGYYEQYF
TRBV19	.	.	TRBJ1-1	TGTGCCAGTAGTCTGACAGAGAACACTGAAGCTTTCTTT	CASSLTENTEAFF
TRBV6-1	.	.	TRBJ1-1	TGTGCCAGCAGTGAATACGAGGGGTTGAAGACTGAAGCTTTCTTT	CASSEYEGLKTEAFF
TRBV19	few	.	TRBJ1-2	TGTGCCAGTAGTATCCCCAGGGGCCTGGATGGCTACACCTTC	CASSIPRGLDGYTF
TRBV27	.	TRBD1	TRBJ2-1	TGTGCCAGCAGGATGTCAGGGGGCGGGTACAATGAGCAGTTCTTC	CASRMSGGGYNEQFF
TRBV29-1	.	TRBD1	TRBJ1-4	TGCAGCGTGGCATGGGGACAGGGCGATGAAAAACTGTTTTTT	CSVAWGQGDEKLFF
TRBV6-5	.	.	TRBJ2-2	TGTGCCAGCAGTTACTCTTCGCAGTCCGGGGAGCTGTTTTTT	CASSYSSQSGELFF
TRBV7-9	.	TRBD2	TRBJ2-1	TGTGCCAGCAGCAACCCACCTAGCGGATACAATGAGCAGTTCTTC	CASSNPPSGYNEQFF
TRBV4-1	.	.	TRBJ2-7	TGCGCCAGCAGCCAAGTTAAAACGGACGACGAGCAGTACTTC	CASSQVKTDDEQYF
TRBV6-5	few	TRBD1	TRBJ2-7	TGTGCCAGCAGTAACACAGGGGACGAGCAGTACTTC	CASSNTGDEQYF
TRBV5-3	.	.	TRBJ1-5	TGTGCCAGAATTCGCTCCTACAGGGACCATCAGCCCCAGCATTTT	CARIRSYRDHQPQHF
TRBV18	.	.	TRBJ2-7	TGTGCCAGCTCACCACGATTTGTTCGTGGGTTCGAGCAGTACTTC	CASSPRFVRGFEQYF
TRBV5-6	once	.	TRBJ2-1	TGTGCCAGCAGCTTGGAGTACAATGAGCAGTTCTTC	CASSLEYNEQFF